This TCR beta chain was profiled in a study of T cells in Graves' hyperthyroidism and ophthalmopathy. Points from the study as a whole: Onset of ophthalmopathy came a median approximately 6.8 months after the model predicted it.

Amplification yielded TCR beta CDR3 regions, with RNA transcripts as the source. During a first-round RT-PCR of the TCR CDR3, the HTBI primer set was used. From the multiplex PCR reads, TCRdb called clonotypes with MiXCR, one entry per CDR3 protein. The data contain more than 300,000 distinct CDR3 sequences, around 14% of them seen just once; the ten biggest clones take up approximately 10%. This clonotype was detected a few times. Antigen unknown. V lost 0 bases, J lost 3 bases, and 6 bases lay in between. There are 14 residues in the CDR3. Germline CDR1 is ENHRY and CDR2 is SYGVKD. This chain links TRBV10-3 with TRBJ2-1; D is ambiguous. The TCR originated in a woman aged 60-70 years with Graves' hyperthyroidism. Sequenced input: blood. The CDR3 DNA is TGTGCCATCAGTGAGTCTAGGAGCTACAATGAGCAGTTCTTC. It specifies CAISESRSYNEQFF.